Listed here is a single T cell receptor beta chain. The treatment is: around 19 received Ad26.COV2.S at low or high dose, single or two shots; 5 received placebo; per-sample allocation not given. The samples were gathered on day 63 after the first injection of vaccine or placebo. Its platform was an Ad26 vector, and its expressed antigen was Wuhan-strain SARS-CoV-2 spike. V lost 3 bases, J lost 11 bases, and 13 bases lay in between. The germline V gene has CDR1 SNHLY and CDR2 FYNNEI. The CDR3 spans 12 residues. This record comes from a study of Ad26.COV2.S vaccination and SARS-CoV-2 variants. Assay: immunoSEQ multiplex PCR; the TCRdb copy retains only in-frame clones and omits some. This repertoire shows 430,000 or so clones, 80% to 95% found once; its top ten account for 12%.

The sample in question was peripheral blood, obtained in a trial of Ad26.COV2.S vaccine versus placebo. V gene TRBV2 combines with J gene TRBJ1-1; D remains unclear. The sequence came from a person aged 18-65 years who received the Ad26.COV2.S COVID-19 vaccine or a placebo. Here the CDR3 reads CASSEVRSSAFF. The CDR3 nucleotides read TGTGCCAGCAGTGAGGTCCGGTCTAGTGCTTTCTTT.